Following are 2 T cell receptor beta chains from one sample sequenced in a study of T cell changes during pregnancy in multiple sclerosis. Clones were sequenced by immunoSEQ multiplex PCR, and TCRdb holds only the in-frame ones, with some missing. This table holds about 98,000 clones, roughly 94% found once. The sample here was peripheral blood, taken after pregnancy. These TCRs come from a female donor in good health, enrolled as a control in a pregnancy study.

The gene calls are TRBV2 and TRBJ2-7; TRBD1 matches at 8 bases. This CDR3 is built from 15 residues. Losses at the gene ends were 4 bases for V and 6 bases for J; bases not matched to a gene: 11. Per the germline V gene, CDR1 is SNHLY and CDR2 is FYNNEI. The CDR3 loop reads CASSGTGQRSSEQYF. The CDR3 DNA is TGTGCCAGCAGTGGGACAGGGCAACGTTCTAGCGAGCAGTACTTC. Full variable domain (missing parts from reference TRBV2 and TRBJ2-7): EPEVTQTPSHQVTQMGQEVILRCVPISNHLYFYWYRQILGQKVEFLVSFYNNEISEKSEIFDDQFSVERPDGSNFTLKIRSTKLEDSAMYFCASSGTGQRSSEQYFGPGTRLTVT.

The chain recombines TRBV5-5 with TRBJ2-1, with TRBD2 as a possible D gene (5 bases). CDR3 length: 15 residues. The V end was cut by 2 bases, the J end by 6 bases, with 15 bases between. Germline V gene data show CDR1 as SGHKS and CDR2 as YYEKEE (reference sequence). CDR3 residues: CASSFGLLKGNEQFF. CDR3 nucleotides: TGTGCCAGCAGCTTTGGACTTTTGAAGGGCAATGAGCAGTTCTTC. The whole variable domain, filled in from reference TRBV5-5 and TRBJ2-1, reads DAGVTQSPTHLIKTRGQQVTLRCSPISGHKSVSWYQQVLGQGPQFIFQYYEKEERGRGNFPDRFSARQFPNYSSELNVNALLLGDSALYLCASSFGLLKGNEQFFGPGTRLTVL.